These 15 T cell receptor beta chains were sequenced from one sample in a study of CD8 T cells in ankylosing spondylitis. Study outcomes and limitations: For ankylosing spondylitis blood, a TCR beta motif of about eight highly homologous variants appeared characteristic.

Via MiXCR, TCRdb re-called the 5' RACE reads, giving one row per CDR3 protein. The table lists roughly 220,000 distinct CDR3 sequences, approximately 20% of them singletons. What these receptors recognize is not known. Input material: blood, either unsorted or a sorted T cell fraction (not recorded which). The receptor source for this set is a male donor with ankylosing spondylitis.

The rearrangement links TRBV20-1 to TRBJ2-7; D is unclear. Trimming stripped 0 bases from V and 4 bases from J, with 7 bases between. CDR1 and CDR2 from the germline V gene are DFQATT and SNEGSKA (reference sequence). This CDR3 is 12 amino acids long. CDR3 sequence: CSAREESYEQYF. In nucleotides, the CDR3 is TGCAGTGCTAGAGAAGAATCTTACGAGCAGTACTTC.

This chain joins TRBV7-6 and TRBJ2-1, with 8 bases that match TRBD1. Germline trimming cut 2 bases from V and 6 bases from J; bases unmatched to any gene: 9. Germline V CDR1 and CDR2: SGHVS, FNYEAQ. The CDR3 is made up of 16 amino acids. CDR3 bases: TGTGCCAGCAGCTTATTGGTGACAGGGGATGGCAATGAGCAGTTCTTC. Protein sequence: CASSLLVTGDGNEQFF.

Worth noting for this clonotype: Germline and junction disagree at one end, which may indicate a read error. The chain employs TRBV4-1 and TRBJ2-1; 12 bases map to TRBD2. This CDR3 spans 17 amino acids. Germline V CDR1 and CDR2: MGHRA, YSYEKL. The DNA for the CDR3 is TGCGCCAGCAGCGAAGAGGGTCTAGCGGGGGGGCTTAATGAGCAGTTCTTC. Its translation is CASSEEGLAGGLNEQFF.

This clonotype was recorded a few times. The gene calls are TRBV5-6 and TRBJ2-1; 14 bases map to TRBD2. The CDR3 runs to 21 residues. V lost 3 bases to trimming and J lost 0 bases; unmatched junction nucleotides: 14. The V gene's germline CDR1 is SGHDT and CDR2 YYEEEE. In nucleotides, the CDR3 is TGTGCCAGCAGCTCCGGGGAGGGACTAGCGGGAGCTTATCTCTCCTACAATGAGCAGTTCTTC. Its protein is CASSSGEGLAGAYLSYNEQFF.

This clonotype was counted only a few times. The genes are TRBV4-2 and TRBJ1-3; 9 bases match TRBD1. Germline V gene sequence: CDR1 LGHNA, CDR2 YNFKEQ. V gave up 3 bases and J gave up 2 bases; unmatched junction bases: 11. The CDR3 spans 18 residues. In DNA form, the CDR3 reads TGTGCCAGCAGCCATCCCAGGACAGGGGAGGTAGCTGGAAACACCATATATTTT. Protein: CASSHPRTGEVAGNTIYF.

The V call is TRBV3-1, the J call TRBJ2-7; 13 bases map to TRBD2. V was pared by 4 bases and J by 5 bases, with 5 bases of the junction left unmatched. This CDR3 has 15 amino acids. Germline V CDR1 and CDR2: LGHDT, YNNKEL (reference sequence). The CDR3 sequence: CASSLGLAGIDEQYF. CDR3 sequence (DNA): TGTGCCAGCAGCCTGGGACTAGCGGGAATCGACGAGCAGTACTTC.

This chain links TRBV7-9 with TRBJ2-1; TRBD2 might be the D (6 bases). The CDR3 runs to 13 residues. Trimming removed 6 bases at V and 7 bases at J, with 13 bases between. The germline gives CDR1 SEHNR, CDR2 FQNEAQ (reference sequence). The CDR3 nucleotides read TGTGCCAGCAGAGCCCCTAGCGTAAATGAGCAGTTCTTC. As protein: CASRAPSVNEQFF.

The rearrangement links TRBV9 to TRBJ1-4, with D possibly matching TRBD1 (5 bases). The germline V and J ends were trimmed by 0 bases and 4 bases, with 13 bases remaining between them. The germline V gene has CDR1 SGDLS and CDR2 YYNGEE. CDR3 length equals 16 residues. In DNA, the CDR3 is TGTGCCAGCAGCGTAGGTTCGGGGACCCTTAATGAAAAACTGTTTTTT. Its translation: CASSVGSGTLNEKLFF.

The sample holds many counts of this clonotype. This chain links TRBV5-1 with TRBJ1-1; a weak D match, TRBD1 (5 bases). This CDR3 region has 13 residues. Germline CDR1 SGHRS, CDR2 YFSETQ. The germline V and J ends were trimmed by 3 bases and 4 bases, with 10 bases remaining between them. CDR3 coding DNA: TGCGCCAGCAGCTCTACAGGATCCACTGAAGCTTTCTTT. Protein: CASSSTGSTEAFF.

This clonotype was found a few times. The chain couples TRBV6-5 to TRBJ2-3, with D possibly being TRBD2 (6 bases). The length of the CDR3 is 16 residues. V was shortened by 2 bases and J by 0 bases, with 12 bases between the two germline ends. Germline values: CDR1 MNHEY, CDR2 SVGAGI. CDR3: CASSYVPGLSTDTQYF. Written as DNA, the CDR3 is TGTGCCAGCAGTTACGTCCCAGGACTAAGCACAGATACGCAGTATTTT.

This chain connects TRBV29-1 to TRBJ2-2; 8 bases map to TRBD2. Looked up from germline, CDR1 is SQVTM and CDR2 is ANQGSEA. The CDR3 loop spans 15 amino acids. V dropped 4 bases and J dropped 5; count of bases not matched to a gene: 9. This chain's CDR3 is CSVAVSSGSTGELFF. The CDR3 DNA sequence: TGCAGCGTTGCCGTCTCTAGCGGGTCAACCGGGGAGCTGTTTTTT.

The CDR3 bases are TGTGCCAGCAGCTTTAGGACAGCAGATACGCAGTATTTT. It codes for CASSFRTADTQYF. The chain carries TRBV13 and TRBJ2-3, with D possibly matching TRBD1 (6 bases). The CDR3 extends over 13 amino acids. Germline V lookup: CDR1 PRHDT, CDR2 FYEKMQ (reference sequence). V lost 3 bases and J 4 bases, leaving 8 bases between the germline ends.

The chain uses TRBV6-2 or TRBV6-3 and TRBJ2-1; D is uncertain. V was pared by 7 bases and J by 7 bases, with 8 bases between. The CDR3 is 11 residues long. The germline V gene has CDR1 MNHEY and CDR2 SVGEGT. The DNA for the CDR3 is TGTGCCAGCAAGACCCTTAATGAGCAGTTCTTC. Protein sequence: CASKTLNEQFF.

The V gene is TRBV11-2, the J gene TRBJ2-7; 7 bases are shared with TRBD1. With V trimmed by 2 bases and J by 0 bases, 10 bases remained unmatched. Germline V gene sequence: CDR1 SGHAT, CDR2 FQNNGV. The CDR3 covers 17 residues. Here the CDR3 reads CASSLPLTGDSSYEQYF. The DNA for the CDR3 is TGTGCCAGCAGCTTACCCCTCACAGGGGACAGCTCCTACGAGCAGTACTTC.

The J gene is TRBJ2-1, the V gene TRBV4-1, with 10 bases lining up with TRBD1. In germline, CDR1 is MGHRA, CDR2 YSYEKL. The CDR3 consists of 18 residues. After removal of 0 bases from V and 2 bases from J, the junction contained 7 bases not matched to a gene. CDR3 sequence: CASSQDPAGTGAYNEQFF. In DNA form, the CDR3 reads TGCGCCAGCAGCCAAGATCCGGCCGGGACAGGGGCCTACAATGAGCAGTTCTTC.